This TCR beta chain came from a study of cytomegalovirus exposure and HLA in healthy donors. The study, taken as a whole, reports: Reportedly, a later analysis found an Asian-associated ancestry cluster had fewer N-insertions than the approximately 670-donor mean. V- and J-gene trimming of TCR beta was linked (in a later analysis) to a missense DCLRE1C variant.

The germline V and J ends were trimmed by 0 bases and 5 bases, with 13 bases remaining between them. CDR3 length: 15 residues. CDR1 is MNHNS and CDR2 is SASEGT in the germline V gene. On this clone: Its antigen is not identified.

Both 60 Vbeta primers and 13 Jbeta primers went into the PCR. Produced via immunoSEQ multiplex PCR; TCRdb's table is partial and in-frame only. The sample yields around 180,000 clones, more than 80% seen once. Material for sequencing was PBMCs. The TCR sequence derives from a young man in good health and CMV-seronegative. The chain uses TRBV6-1 and TRBJ2-5; D is uncertain. In DNA, the CDR3 is TGTGCCAGCAGTGAAGCCTCCAGGCCGTACGAGACCCAGTACTTC. Its translation is CASSEASRPYETQYF.